The clone carrying this T cell receptor (beta chain) was counted only a few times. Its antigen is undetermined. Germline-derived CDR1 and CDR2 are LNHDA and SQIVND (reference sequence). The CDR3 spans 13 residues. Trimming stripped 9 bases from V and 0 bases from J, with 11 bases between. This entry comes from a study of Graves' ophthalmopathy and Graves' hyperthyroidism. The diagnostic workup employed clinical symptoms, serum thyroxine, TRAb, thyroid ultrasound and orbital computed tomography. Overall study results and limits: The model predicted ophthalmopathy progression with 60% to 71% sensitivity and less than 85% specificity.

Using RNA transcripts, the TCR beta CDR3 regions were amplified. After a first-round RT-PCR with HTBI primers, a second-round multiplex PCR was run. Using its own MiXCR run on the multiplex PCR reads, TCRdb lists one record per CDR3 protein. The sample holds around 1.1 million distinct CDR3 sequences, about 38% seen once. The chain uses TRBV19 and TRBJ1-2; weak D call: TRBD1 (5 bases). Sequenced material: peripheral blood or thyroid tissue (not recorded which). This TCR was recovered from an adult man with Graves' hyperthyroidism. In DNA form, the CDR3 reads TGTGCCAGCAGGGCGCTAACTAACTATGGCTACACCTTC. Protein sequence: CASRALTNYGYTF. Complete variable domain (other parts from reference TRBV19 and TRBJ1-2): DGGITQSPKYLFRKEGQNVTLSCEQNLNHDAMYWYRQDPGQGLRLIYYSQIVNDFQKGDIAEGYSVSREKKESFPLTVTSAQKNPTAFYLCASRALTNYGYTFGSGTRLTVV.